Reported below is one TCR beta chain. Its specificity is unknown. It was about 100,000 TCR templates that were assayed per sample. Repertoires were generated with immunoSEQ multiplex PCR, while TCRdb's copy carries only in-frame clones and drops some. The sample contains tens of thousands of clones, 80% to 90% of which appear only once. The V segment lost 6 bases and the J segment 8 bases; nucleotides outside the gene matches: 8. The CDR3 covers 14 residues. Germline CDR1 and CDR2: SGHTA and FQGNSA. This entry belongs to a study of siplizumab effects on memory and regulatory T cells. Study-wide results and caveats: To unstimulated subsets, only a minor fraction of alloreactive clones could be mapped. The suppressive capacity of proliferating Tregs from siplizumab cultures remained unconfirmed.

The receptor was derived from a human donor in good health. This rearrangement joins TRBV7-2 to TRBJ2-2, with TRBD2 identical over 8 bases. Sequences were obtained from Tregs sorted from blood. The CDR3 is CASSSGGAVGELFF. For the CDR3, the DNA is TGTGCCAGCAGTTCCGGGGGGGCAGTAGGGGAGCTGTTTTTT.